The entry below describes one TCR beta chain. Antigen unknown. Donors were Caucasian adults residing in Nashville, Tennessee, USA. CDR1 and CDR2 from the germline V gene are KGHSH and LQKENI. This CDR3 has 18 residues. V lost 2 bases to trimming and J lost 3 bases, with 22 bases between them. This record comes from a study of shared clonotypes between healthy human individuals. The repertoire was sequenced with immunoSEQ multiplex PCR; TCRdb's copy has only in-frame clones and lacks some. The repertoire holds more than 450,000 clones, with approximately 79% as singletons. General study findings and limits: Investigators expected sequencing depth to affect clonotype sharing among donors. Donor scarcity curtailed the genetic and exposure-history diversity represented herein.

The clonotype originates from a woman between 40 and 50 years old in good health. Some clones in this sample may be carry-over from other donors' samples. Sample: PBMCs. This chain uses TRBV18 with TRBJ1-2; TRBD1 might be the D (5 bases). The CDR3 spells CASSPTPGAPHVYYGYTF. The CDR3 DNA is TGTGCCAGCTCACCAACCCCCGGGGCACCCCACGTTTACTATGGCTACACCTTC.